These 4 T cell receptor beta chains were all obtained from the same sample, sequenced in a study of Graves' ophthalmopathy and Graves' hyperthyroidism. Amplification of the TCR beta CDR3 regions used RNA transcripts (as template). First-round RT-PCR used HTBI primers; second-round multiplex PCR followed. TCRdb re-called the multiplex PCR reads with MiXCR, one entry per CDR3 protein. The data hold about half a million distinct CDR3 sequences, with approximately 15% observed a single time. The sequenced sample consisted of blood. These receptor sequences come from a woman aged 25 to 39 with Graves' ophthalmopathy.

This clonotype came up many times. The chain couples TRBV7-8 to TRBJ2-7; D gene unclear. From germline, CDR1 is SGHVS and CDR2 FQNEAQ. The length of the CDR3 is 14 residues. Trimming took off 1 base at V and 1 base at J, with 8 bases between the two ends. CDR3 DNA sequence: TGTGCCAGCAGCTTAGGGGCCCATTCCTACGAGCAGTACTTC. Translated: CASSLGAHSYEQYF.

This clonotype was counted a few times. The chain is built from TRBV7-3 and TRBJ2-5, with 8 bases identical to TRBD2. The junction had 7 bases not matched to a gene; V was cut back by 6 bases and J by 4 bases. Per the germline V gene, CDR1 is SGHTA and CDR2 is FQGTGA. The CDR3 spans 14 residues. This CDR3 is CASSPGGGIETQYF. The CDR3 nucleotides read TGTGCCAGCAGTCCCGGGGGGGGGATAGAGACCCAGTACTTC.

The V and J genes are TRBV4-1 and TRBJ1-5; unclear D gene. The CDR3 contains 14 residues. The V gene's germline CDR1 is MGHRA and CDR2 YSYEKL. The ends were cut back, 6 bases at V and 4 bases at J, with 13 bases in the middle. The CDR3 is CASSHGIQNQPQHF. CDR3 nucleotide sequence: TGCGCCAGCAGTCACGGGATTCAAAATCAGCCCCAGCATTTT.

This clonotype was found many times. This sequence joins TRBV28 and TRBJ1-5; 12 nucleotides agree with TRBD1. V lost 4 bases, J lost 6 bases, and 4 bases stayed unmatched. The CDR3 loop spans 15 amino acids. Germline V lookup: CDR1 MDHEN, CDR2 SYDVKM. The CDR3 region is CASSSGQGASQPQHF. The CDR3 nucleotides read TGTGCCAGCAGTTCGGGACAGGGGGCCTCTCAGCCCCAGCATTTT.